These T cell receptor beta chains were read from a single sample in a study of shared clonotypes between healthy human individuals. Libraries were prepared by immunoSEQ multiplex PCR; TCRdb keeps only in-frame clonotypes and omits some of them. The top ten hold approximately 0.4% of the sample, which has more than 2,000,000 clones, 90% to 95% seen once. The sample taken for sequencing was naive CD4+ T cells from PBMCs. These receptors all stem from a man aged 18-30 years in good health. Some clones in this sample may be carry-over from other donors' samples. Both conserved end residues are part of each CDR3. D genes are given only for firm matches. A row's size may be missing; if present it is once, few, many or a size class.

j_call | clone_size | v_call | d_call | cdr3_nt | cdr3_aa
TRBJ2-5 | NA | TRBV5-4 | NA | TGTGCCAGCAGCCCTTCTGACCAAGAGACCCAGTACTTC | CASSPSDQETQYF
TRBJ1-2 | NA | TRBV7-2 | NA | TGTGCCAGCAGCCTAGGGGTCGGTGGCTACACCTTC | CASSLGVGGYTF
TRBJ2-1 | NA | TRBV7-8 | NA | TGTGCCAGCAGCTTAGGGGTAGGCGATGAGCAGTTCTTC | CASSLGVGDEQFF
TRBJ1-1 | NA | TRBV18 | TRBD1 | TGTGCCAGCTCACCAAAGGGACAGGGGGACACTGAAGCTTTCTTT | CASSPKGQGDTEAFF
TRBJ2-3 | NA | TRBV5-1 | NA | TGCGCCAGTAGGGGTTCGGTCGGTACAGATACGCAGTATTTT | CASRGSVGTDTQYF
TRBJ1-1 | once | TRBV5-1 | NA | TGCGCCAGCAGCTACAGAGTGATGAACACTGAAGCTTTCTTT | CASSYRVMNTEAFF
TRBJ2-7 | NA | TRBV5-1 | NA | TGCGCCAGCAGCTTGGGGGGGATAAGCTCCTACGAGCAGTACTTC | CASSLGGISSYEQYF
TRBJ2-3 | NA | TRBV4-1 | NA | TGCGCCAGCAGCCTCGTGTTAGCGTCTAGCACAGATACGCAGTATTTT | CASSLVLASSTDTQYF
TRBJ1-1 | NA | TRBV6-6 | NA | TGTGCCAGCACCTCCCGGGGGGGGGCCGGCACTGAAGCTTTCTTT | CASTSRGGAGTEAFF
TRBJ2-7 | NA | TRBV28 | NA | TGTGCCAGCAGTTTACCCGGTGGCCCCCACGAGCAGTACTTC | CASSLPGGPHEQYF
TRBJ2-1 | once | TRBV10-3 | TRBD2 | TGTGCCATCAGTCAGGGGACTAGCGGGAGCGATGAGCAGTTCTTC | CAISQGTSGSDEQFF
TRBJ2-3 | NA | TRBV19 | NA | TGTGCCAGTAGTATTGCCAGGTCCACAGATACGCAGTATTTT | CASSIARSTDTQYF
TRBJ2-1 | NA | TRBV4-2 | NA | TGTGCCAGCAGCCAAAGAAATGGTGAGCAGTTCTTC | CASSQRNGEQFF
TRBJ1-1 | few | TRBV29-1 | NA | TGCAGCGTGAGGACAGATCCGAACACTGAAGCTTTCTTT | CSVRTDPNTEAFF
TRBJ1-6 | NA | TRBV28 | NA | TGTGCCAGCAGTACACCGAGCTCCTATAATTCACCCCTCCACTTT | CASSTPSSYNSPLHF
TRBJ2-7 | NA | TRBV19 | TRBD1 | TGTGCCAGTAGTATCACCGGGACAGCGATCTACGAGCAGTACTTC | CASSITGTAIYEQYF
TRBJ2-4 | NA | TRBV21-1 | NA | TGTGCCAGCAGCAATCAGGGACCCAAAAACATTCAGTACTTC | CASSNQGPKNIQYF
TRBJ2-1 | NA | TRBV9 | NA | TGTGCCAGCAGCGTAGCGGGTGGGAGTTATCGGAATGAGCAGTTCTTC | CASSVAGGSYRNEQFF
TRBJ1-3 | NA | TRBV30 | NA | TGTGCCTGGACAGGCAGGGGTGAGAACACCATATATTTT | CAWTGRGENTIYF
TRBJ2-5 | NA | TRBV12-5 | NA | TGTGCTAGTGGTTTGTTTATAAGTCCCCGACAAGAGACCCAGTACTTC | CASGLFISPRQETQYF
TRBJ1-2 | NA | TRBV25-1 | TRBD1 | TGTGCCAGCGGAAGGACAGGGGAATACTATGGCTACACCTTC | CASGRTGEYYGYTF
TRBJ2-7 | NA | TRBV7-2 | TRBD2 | TGTGCCAGCAGCTTAGTTGGCGCGGGGGGGGTCCACGAGCAGTACTTC | CASSLVGAGGVHEQYF
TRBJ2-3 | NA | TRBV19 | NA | TGTGCCAGTAGTATAGTGGCTAGCGGCACAGATACGCAGTATTTT | CASSIVASGTDTQYF
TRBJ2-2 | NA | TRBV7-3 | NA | TGTGCCAGCAGCTTAAAGGGCCAGCCAGGCGGGGAGCTGTTTTTT | CASSLKGQPGGELFF
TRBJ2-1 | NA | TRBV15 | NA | TGTGCCACCATGAGGCAGGGGCACGATGAGCAGTTCTTC | CATMRQGHDEQFF
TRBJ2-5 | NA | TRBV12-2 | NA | TGTGCAAGTCGCTTAGCGATAATGCATCGAGGGGAGACCCAGTACTTC | CASRLAIMHRGETQYF
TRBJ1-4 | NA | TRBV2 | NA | TGTGCCAGCAGGGACAGTCCTAATGAAAAACTGTTTTTT | CASRDSPNEKLFF
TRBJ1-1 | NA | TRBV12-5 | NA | TGTGCTAGTGGTTTGACAGGGAACACTGAAGCTTTCTTT | CASGLTGNTEAFF
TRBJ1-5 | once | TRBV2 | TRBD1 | TGTGCCAGCAGTTTAGACAGGGCCTCGGGGCAGCCCCAGCATTTT | CASSLDRASGQPQHF
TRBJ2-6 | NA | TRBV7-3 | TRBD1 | TGTGCCAGCAGCCCAGGACAGGGGCCCGGGGCCAACGTCCTGACTTTC | CASSPGQGPGANVLTF
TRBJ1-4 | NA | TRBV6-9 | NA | TGTGCCAGCAAAAACAGCAGCGGTGAAAAACTGTTTTTT | CASKNSSGEKLFF
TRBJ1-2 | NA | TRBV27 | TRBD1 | TGTGCCAGCAGTTTACGGAACTTCCCCGGGACAGGGGGCTATGGCTACACCTTC | CASSLRNFPGTGGYGYTF
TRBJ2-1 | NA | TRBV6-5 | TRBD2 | TGTGCCAGCAGCAATCGGGCTAGCGGCCACAATGAGCAGTTCTTC | CASSNRASGHNEQFF
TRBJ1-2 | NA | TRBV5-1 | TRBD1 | TGCGCCAGCAGCTTGGATGGGACAGGGGTGGGATCGGTCACCTTC | CASSLDGTGVGSVTF
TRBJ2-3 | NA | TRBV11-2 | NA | TGTGCCAGCAGCTACCCGATTGACTCCGGGGCGGCGCAGTATTTT | CASSYPIDSGAAQYF
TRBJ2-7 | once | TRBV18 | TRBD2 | TGTGCCAGCTCAGAAGGGACTAGCTCCTACGAGCAGTACTTC | CASSEGTSSYEQYF
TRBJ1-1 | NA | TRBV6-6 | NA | TGTGCCAGCAGTGACGGGCAGTTGAACACTGAAGCTTTCTTT | CASSDGQLNTEAFF
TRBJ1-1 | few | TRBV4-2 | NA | TGTGCCAGCAGAGTTACAGGGAAGGCTTTCTTT | CASRVTGKAFF
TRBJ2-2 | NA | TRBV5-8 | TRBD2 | TGTGCCAGCAGCCACAGCGGGACTAGCGGACCCGGGGAGCTGTTTTTT | CASSHSGTSGPGELFF
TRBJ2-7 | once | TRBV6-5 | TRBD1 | TGTGCCAGCAGCAGGACAGGGCACTACGAGCAGTACTTC | CASSRTGHYEQYF
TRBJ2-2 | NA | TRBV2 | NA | TGTGCCAGCAAGCGGGCCACAGGAACCGGGGAGCTGTTTTTT | CASKRATGTGELFF
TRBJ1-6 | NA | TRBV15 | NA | TGTGCCACCAGCAGAGGGGCGGGGGCCCTCCACTTT | CATSRGAGALHF
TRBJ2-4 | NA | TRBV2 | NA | TGTGCCAGCAGTGGGACAGTCGAGGCTATAGCCAAAAACATTCAGTACTTC | CASSGTVEAIAKNIQYF
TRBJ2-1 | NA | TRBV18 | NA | TGTGCCAGCTCACTTCTAGAGAGGAGTCTTTGGGCGTCCTACAATGAGCAGTTCTTC | CASSLLERSLWASYNEQFF
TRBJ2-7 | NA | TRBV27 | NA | TGTGCCAGCAGTTTATCCTGGGACGGAAACTACGAGCAGTACTTC | CASSLSWDGNYEQYF
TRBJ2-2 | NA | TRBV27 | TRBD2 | TGTGCCAGCAGTTTATCGGCGGGAGGAGTCAGGGAGCTGTTTTTT | CASSLSAGGVRELFF